This T cell receptor (beta chain) emerged from a study of blood T cell repertoires in COVID-19. Study as a whole: The study drew acute and convalescent COVID-19 samples from the United States, Italy and Spain. PBMCs, B-cell-depleted T cells, or T cells were the source of the cDNA or gDNA that made up the material.

Authors' methods: Estimates of nucleated cell counts were drawn from the amplification of reference gene primers. Clones were sequenced by immunoSEQ multiplex PCR, and TCRdb holds only the in-frame ones, with some missing. That table supplies the V and J calls and clone size; D and trimming were determined from the DNA. The sample lists roughly 360,000 clones, roughly 86% occurring once. CDR3 length: 15 amino acids. V was trimmed by 4 bases and J by 4 bases, leaving 18 bases between them. The germline CDR1 and CDR2 sequences are SGHRS and YFSETQ. The sequenced material came from peripheral blood. The source is a human donor with acute or convalescent COVID-19. The donor label of this sample is uncertain. This sequence joins TRBV5-1 and TRBJ2-7, with TRBD1 as a possible D gene (6 bases). CDR3: CASSGDRFNVYEQYF. The CDR3 nucleotides read TGCGCCAGCAGCGGTGACAGGTTTAATGTATACGAGCAGTACTTC.